The T cell receptor (beta chain) described here comes from a study of blood T cell repertoires in COVID-19. Study context: From the United States, Italy and Spain came samples of acute and convalescent COVID-19. PBMCs, B-cell-depleted T cells, or T cells were the source of the cDNA or gDNA that made up the material.

In the source study's methods: Quantification of nucleated cells was approximated via reference gene primer amplification. Generated by immunoSEQ multiplex PCR, the TCRdb table keeps only in-frame clones and is missing some. That table is the source of V, J and clone size, and D and trimming were worked out from the DNA. The repertoire holds over 90,000 clones, with approximately 91% as singletons. CDR1 is LGHDT and CDR2 is YNNKEL in the germline V gene (reference sequence). Between the trimmed V and J ends, which lost 1 base and 3 bases, there was a span of 13 bases. The CDR3 runs 17 residues. The clonotype was recovered from a woman aged 70-85 years with acute or convalescent COVID-19. This chain links TRBV3-1 (or the pseudogene TRBV3-2) with TRBJ1-6; unclear D gene. What was sequenced was peripheral blood. The CDR3 DNA reads as TGTGCCAGCAGCCAAGGGGGAGCTAAATACTATAATTCACCCCTCCACTTT. Its translation is CASSQGGAKYYNSPLHF.